This T cell receptor (beta chain) derives from a study of post-analysis software for immune sequencing data. Looking at the study overall: In terms of disease course, relapsing-remitting, secondary progressive and progressive-relapsing multiple sclerosis were included. Study results and caveats: Analysis by F measure revealed that same-batch samples clustered strongly together. Controls' normalized Chao1 diversity significantly exceeded that of multiple sclerosis patients. In patients, about 5 TRBV segments were more frequent than in controls, with TRBV5-6, TRBV5-1 and TRBV20-1 among them.

TCR beta libraries were prepared from cDNA with unique molecular identifiers. The yield from roughly 1 to 10 million T cells was roughly 500,000 cDNA molecules in total. TCRdb reprocessed the PCR reads with MiXCR, giving one entry per CDR3 protein. The sample yields hundreds of thousands of distinct CDR3 sequences, 25% to 30% seen once. The CDR3 length is 15 residues. V shed 0 bases and J shed 0 bases, with 8 bases lying between them. Germline V CDR1 and CDR2: SGHTA, FQGNSA. A word on this clonotype: What it binds is not known.

The clonotype originates from a girl aged 10 to 17 with multiple sclerosis. The rearrangement uses TRBV7-2 and TRBJ1-1; D is unresolved. The sample comprised blood. The CDR3 DNA reads TGTGCCAGCAGCTTAGCGCTACTCCTGAACACTGAAGCTTTCTTT. This gives the protein CASSLALLLNTEAFF.